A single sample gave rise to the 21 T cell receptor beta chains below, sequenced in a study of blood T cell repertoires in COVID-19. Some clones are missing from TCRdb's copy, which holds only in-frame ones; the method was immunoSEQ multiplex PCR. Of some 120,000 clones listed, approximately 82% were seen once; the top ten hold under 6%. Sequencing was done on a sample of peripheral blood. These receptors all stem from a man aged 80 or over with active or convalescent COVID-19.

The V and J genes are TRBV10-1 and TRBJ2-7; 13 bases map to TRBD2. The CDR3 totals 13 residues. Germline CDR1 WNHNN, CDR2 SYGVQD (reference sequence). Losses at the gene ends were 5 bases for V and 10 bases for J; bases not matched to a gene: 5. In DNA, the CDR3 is TGCGCCAGCAGTACACTAGCGGGGGGGCGACAGTACTTC. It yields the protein CASSTLAGGRQYF.

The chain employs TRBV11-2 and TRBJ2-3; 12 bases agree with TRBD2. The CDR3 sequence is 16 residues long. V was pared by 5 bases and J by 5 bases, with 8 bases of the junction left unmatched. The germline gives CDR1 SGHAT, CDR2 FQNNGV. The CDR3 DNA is TGTGCCAGCAGCCCGCGACTAGCGGGGGCGATAGATACGCAGTATTTT. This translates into CASSPRLAGAIDTQYF.

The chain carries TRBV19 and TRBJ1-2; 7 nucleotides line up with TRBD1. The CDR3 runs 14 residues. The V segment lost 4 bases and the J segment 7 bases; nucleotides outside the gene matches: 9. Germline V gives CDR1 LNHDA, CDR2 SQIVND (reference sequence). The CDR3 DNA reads TGTGCCAGTAGTACCCTCGGACAGGCGACTGGCTACACCTTC. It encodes CASSTLGQATGYTF.

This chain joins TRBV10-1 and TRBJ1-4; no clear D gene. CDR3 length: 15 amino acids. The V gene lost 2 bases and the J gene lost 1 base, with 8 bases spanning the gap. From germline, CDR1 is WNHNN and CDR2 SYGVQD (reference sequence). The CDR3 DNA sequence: TGCGCCAGCAGTGAGAGGCCAGGAACTAATGAAAAACTGTTTTTT. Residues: CASSERPGTNEKLFF.

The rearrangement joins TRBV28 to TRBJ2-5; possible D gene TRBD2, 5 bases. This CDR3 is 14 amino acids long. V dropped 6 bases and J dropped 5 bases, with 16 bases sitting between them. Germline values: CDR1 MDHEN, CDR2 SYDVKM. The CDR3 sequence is CASSFSISGETQYF. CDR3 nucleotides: TGTGCCAGCAGCTTTTCAATATCGGGGGAGACCCAGTACTTC.

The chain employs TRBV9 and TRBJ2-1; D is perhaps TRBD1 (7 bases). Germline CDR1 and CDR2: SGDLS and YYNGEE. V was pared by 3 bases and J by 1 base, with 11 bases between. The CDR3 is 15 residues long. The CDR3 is CASSARGRSYNEQFF. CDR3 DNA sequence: TGTGCCAGCAGCGCCAGGGGGAGGTCCTACAATGAGCAGTTCTTC.

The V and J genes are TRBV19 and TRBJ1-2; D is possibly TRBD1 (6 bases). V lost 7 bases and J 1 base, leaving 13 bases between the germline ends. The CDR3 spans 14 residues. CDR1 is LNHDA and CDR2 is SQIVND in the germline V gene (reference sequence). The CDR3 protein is CASTIGGVNYGYTF. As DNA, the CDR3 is TGTGCCAGTACCATAGGGGGAGTTAACTATGGCTACACCTTC.

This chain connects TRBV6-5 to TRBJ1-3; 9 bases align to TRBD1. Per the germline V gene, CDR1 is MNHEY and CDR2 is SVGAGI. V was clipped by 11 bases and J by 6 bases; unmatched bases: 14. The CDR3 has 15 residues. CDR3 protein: CASQPGTGIANTIYF. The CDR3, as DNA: TGTGCCTCCCAACCCGGGACAGGGATTGCAAACACCATATATTTT.

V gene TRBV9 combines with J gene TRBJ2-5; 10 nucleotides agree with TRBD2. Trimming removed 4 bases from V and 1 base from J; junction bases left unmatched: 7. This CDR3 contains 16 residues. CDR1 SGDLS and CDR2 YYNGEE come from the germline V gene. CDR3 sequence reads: CASSPQRGGFQETQYF. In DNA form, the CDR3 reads TGTGCCAGCAGCCCTCAGCGGGGGGGTTTCCAAGAGACCCAGTACTTC.

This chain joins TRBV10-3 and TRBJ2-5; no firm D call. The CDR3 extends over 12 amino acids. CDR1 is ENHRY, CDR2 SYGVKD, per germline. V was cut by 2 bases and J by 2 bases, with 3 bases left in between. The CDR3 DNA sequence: TGTGCCATCAGTGAGACACAAGAGACCCAGTACTTC. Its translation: CAISETQETQYF.

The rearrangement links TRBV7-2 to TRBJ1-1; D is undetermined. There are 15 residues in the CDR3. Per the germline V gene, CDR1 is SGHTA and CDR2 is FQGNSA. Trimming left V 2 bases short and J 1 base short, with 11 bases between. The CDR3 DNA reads TGTGCCAGCAGCTTAAACGCGGGAGGGAACACTGAAGCTTTCTTT. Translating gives CASSLNAGGNTEAFF.

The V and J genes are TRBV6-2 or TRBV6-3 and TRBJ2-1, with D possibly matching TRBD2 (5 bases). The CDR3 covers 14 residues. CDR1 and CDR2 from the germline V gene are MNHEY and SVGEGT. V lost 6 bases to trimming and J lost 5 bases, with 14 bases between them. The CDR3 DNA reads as TGTGCCAGCAGCCCACCACCGGGAAACAATGAGCAGTTCTTC. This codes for CASSPPPGNNEQFF.

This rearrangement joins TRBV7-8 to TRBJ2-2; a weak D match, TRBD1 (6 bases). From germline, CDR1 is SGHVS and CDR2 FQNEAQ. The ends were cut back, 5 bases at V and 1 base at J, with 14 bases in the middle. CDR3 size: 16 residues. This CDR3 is CASSLPEGQNTGELFF. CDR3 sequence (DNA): TGTGCCAGCAGCCTGCCCGAGGGACAGAACACCGGGGAGCTGTTTTTT.

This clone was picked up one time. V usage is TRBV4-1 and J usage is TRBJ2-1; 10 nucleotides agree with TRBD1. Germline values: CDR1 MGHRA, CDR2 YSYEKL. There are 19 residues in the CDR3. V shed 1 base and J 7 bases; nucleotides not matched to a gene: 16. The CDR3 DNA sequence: TGCGCCAGCAGCCAAGCGGGACAGGGGATGGATTTGGGGAAAAATGAGCAGTTCTTC. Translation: CASSQAGQGMDLGKNEQFF.

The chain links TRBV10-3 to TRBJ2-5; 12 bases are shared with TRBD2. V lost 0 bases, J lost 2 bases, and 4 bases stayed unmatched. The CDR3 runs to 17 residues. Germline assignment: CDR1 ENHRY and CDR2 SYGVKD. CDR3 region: CAISESTSGGGQETQYF. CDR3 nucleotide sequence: TGTGCCATCAGTGAGTCGACTAGCGGGGGTGGGCAAGAGACCCAGTACTTC.

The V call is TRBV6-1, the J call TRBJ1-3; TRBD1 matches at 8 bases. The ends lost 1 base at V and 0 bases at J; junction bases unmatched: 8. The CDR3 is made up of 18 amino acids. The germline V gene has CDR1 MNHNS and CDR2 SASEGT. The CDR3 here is CASSEEAGGPNSGNTIYF. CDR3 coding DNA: TGTGCCAGCAGTGAAGAGGCAGGGGGCCCTAACTCTGGAAACACCATATATTTT.

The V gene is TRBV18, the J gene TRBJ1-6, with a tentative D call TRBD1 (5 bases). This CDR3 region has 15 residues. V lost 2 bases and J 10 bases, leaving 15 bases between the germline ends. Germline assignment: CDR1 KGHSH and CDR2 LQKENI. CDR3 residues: CASSPRLQEGSPLHF. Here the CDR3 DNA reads TGTGCCAGCTCACCAAGGCTACAGGAGGGGTCACCCCTCCACTTT. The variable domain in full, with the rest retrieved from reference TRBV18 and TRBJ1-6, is NAGVMQNPRHLVRRRGQEARLRCSPMKGHSHVYWYRQLPEEGLKFMVYLQKENIIDESGMPKERFSAEFPKEGPSILRIQQVVRGDSAAYFCASSPRLQEGSPLHFGNGTRLTVT.

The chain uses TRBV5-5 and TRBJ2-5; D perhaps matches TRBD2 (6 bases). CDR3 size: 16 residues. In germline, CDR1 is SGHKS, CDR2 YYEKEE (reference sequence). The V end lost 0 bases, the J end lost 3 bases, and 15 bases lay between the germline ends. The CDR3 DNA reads TGTGCCAGCAGCTTGGGGAAGGGAGGAGGAAAAGAGACCCAGTACTTC. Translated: CASSLGKGGGKETQYF.

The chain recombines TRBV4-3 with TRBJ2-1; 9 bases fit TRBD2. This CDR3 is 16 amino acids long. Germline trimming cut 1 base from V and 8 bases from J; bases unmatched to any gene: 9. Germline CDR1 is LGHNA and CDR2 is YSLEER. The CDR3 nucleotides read TGCGCCAGCAGCCAAGTGGGGCGGGGGGGCCGCGATGAGCAGTTCTTC. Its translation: CASSQVGRGGRDEQFF.

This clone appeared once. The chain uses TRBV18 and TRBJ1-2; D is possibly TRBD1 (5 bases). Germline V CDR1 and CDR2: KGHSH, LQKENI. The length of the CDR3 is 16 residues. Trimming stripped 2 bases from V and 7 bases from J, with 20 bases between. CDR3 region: CASSPTGPDMGSGYTF. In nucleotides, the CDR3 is TGTGCCAGCTCACCAACTGGTCCGGACATGGGTAGTGGCTACACCTTC.

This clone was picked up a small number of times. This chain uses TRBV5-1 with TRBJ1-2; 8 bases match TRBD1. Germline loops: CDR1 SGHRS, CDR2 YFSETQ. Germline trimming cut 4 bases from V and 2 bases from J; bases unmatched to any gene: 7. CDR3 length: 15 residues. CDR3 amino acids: CASSPYTGGNYGYTF. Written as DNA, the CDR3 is TGCGCCAGCAGCCCCTACACAGGGGGGAACTATGGCTACACCTTC.